The next 26 T cell receptor beta chains were all read from a single sample in a study of shared clonotypes between healthy human individuals. This table comes from immunoSEQ multiplex PCR, and its TCRdb copy is limited to in-frame clones, with some not included. The repertoire holds millions of clones, with over 85% as singletons. Sequenced: naive CD4+ T cells from PBMCs. This sample's subset: CD45RA+ positively selected. The receptor set was obtained from a man younger than 35 in good health. Some clones in this sample may be carry-over from other donors' samples.

Worth noting for this clone: In the same sample, other DNA sequences code for this CDR3. The CDR3 nucleotides read TGTGCCAGCAGCTTGGGGGGGACGAACACCGGGGAGCTGTTTTTT. This sequence encodes CASSLGGTNTGELFF. The rearrangement links TRBV5-4 to TRBJ2-2; D assignment may be TRBD1 or TRBD2 (5 bases each). The CDR3 sequence is 15 residues long. The V gene's germline CDR1 is SGHNT and CDR2 YYREEE (reference sequence). V dropped 0 bases and J dropped 0 bases, with 6 bases sitting between them.

The gene calls are TRBV5-4 and TRBJ1-2, with D possibly matching TRBD1 (6 bases). Germline V lookup: CDR1 SGHNT, CDR2 YYREEE (reference sequence). V was shortened by 3 bases and J by 2 bases, with 14 bases between the two germline ends. The CDR3 length is 15 residues. In DNA, the CDR3 is TGTGCCAGCAGCTCCACGCAGGGGTGGAACTATGGCTACACCTTC. Amino acid sequence: CASSSTQGWNYGYTF. Complete variable domain (other parts from reference TRBV5-4 and TRBJ1-2): ETGVTQSPTHLIKTRGQQVTLRCSSQSGHNTVSWYQQALGQGPQFIFQYYREEENGRGNFPPRFSGLQFPNYSSELNVNALELDDSALYLCASSSTQGWNYGYTFGSGTRLTVV.

The chain uses TRBV19 and TRBJ2-5, with TRBD2 as a possible D gene (7 bases). The CDR3 is 16 amino acids. V shed 0 bases and J shed 5 bases, with 16 bases lying between them. Germline loops: CDR1 LNHDA, CDR2 SQIVND (reference sequence). The DNA for the CDR3 is TGTGCCAGTAGTATAGACGGGGGGCCGGTCCCGGAGACCCAGTACTTC. Translating it yields CASSIDGGPVPETQYF.

The CDR3 region has the DNA TGTGCCAGTAGTGTTAGACAGGGACATGGCTACACCTTC. Amino acid sequence: CASSVRQGHGYTF. The rearrangement links TRBV19 to TRBJ1-2, with TRBD1 identical over 7 bases. The J segment lost 6 bases and the V segment lost 5 bases, leaving 6 bases of the junction unmatched. The CDR3 is 13 residues long. CDR1 and CDR2 from the germline V gene are LNHDA and SQIVND (reference sequence).

The rearrangement links TRBV4-1 to TRBJ2-3, with 8 bases identical to TRBD2. Trimming cost V 1 base and J 1 base; bases outside gene matches: 7. There are 17 residues in the CDR3. Germline CDR1 reads MGHRA; CDR2 reads YSYEKL. CDR3 bases: TGCGCCAGCAGCCAAGTGGGGGCCGGGAGGGGCACAGATACGCAGTATTTT. This codes for CASSQVGAGRGTDTQYF.

Points on this clone: At one end the junction does not follow the germline gene, possibly because of a read error. The chain carries TRBV28 and TRBJ2-7; D is perhaps TRBD2 (5 bases). Germline assignment: CDR1 MDHEN and CDR2 SYDVKM. The CDR3 is 15 residues long. CDR3 sequence reads: CASRGSFGRTYKQYF. Written as DNA, the CDR3 is TGTGCCAGCCGAGGGTCTTTTGGGCGTACCTACAAGCAGTACTTC.

V and J are TRBV18 and TRBJ1-1; D gene unclear. Germline V gives CDR1 KGHSH, CDR2 LQKENI. Trimming removed 2 bases at V and 5 bases at J, with 15 bases between. This CDR3 comprises 15 residues. CDR3 loop: CASSPVTGSGTEAFF. The CDR3 region has the DNA TGTGCCAGCTCACCAGTCACTGGGAGTGGGACTGAAGCTTTCTTT.

This clone was detected a few times. The chain couples TRBV25-1 to TRBJ1-2; 9 nucleotides match TRBD1. V shed 4 bases, J shed 5 bases, and the junction held 5 bases outside the gene matches. The CDR3 spans 14 residues. Germline-derived CDR1 and CDR2 are MGHDK and SYGVNS. The CDR3 region is CASSGTGEGYGYTF. CDR3 bases: TGTGCCAGCAGTGGGACAGGGGAGGGGTATGGCTACACCTTC.

The J gene is TRBJ1-1, the V gene TRBV5-1; D unresolved. V was trimmed by 6 bases and J by 1 base, leaving 13 bases between them. The germline V gene encodes CDR1 SGHRS and CDR2 YFSETQ. The CDR3 is 14 amino acids. As DNA, the CDR3 is TGCGCCAGCACTAAGGCGGACCAGAACACTGAAGCTTTCTTT. Its translation is CASTKADQNTEAFF.

V is TRBV6-5 and J is TRBJ1-6; D is possibly TRBD1 (6 bases). The V end was cut by 2 bases, the J end by 7 bases, with 15 bases between. The CDR3 has 16 residues. Germline assignment: CDR1 MNHEY and CDR2 SVGAGI. The CDR3 protein is CASSYDPTGRNSPLHF. CDR3 sequence (DNA): TGTGCCAGCAGTTACGATCCCACAGGGCGGAATTCACCCCTCCACTTT.

V gene TRBV5-1 combines with J gene TRBJ1-2; TRBD1 aligns across 12 bases. J was trimmed by 8 bases and V by 2 bases; bases with no gene match: 10. Germline V gene data show CDR1 as SGHRS and CDR2 as YFSETQ. The CDR3 runs 16 residues. The CDR3 loop reads CASSLIPGQGAEGYTF. CDR3 in DNA: TGCGCCAGCAGCTTAATACCGGGACAGGGGGCAGAGGGCTACACCTTC.

The genes are TRBV27 and TRBJ1-2; D uncertain. CDR3 length: 15 amino acids. Germline CDR1 and CDR2: MNHEY and SMNVEV (reference sequence). V lost 5 bases and J lost 5, with 18 bases in between. In DNA, the CDR3 is TGTGCCAGCAGTCCCGGTAACAACGCGAGGTATGGCTACACCTTC. Protein: CASSPGNNARYGYTF.

The chain couples TRBV5-1 to TRBJ2-1; 14 bases are shared with TRBD2. Germline assignment: CDR1 SGHRS and CDR2 YFSETQ. The CDR3 covers 14 residues. V lost 4 bases, J lost 9 bases, and 3 bases stayed unmatched. The CDR3 sequence: CASSNGLAGGEQFF. The CDR3 DNA sequence: TGCGCCAGCAGCAACGGACTAGCGGGAGGTGAGCAGTTCTTC. Looking up the rest from reference TRBV5-1 and TRBJ2-1 gives the full variable domain: KAGVTQTPRYLIKTRGQQVTLSCSPISGHRSVSWYQQTPGQGLQFLFEYFSETQRNKGNFPGRFSGRQFSNSRSEMNVSTLELGDSALYLCASSNGLAGGEQFFGPGTRLTVL.

This clone was recorded once. The rearrangement joins TRBV7-3 to TRBJ2-5, with D hard to call. From germline, CDR1 is SGHTA and CDR2 FQGTGA. V lost 3 bases, J lost 2 bases, and 7 bases lay in between. This CDR3 is 13 amino acids long. The CDR3: CASSFSRQETQYF. The CDR3 region has the DNA TGTGCCAGCAGCTTTAGCAGACAAGAGACCCAGTACTTC.

The V gene is TRBV29-1, the J gene TRBJ1-5, with 7 bases that match TRBD1. Trimming at V came to 5 bases and at J to 1 base, leaving 11 bases not matched to a gene. CDR1 is SQVTM, CDR2 ANQGSEA, per germline. The CDR3 is 16 residues long. The CDR3 reads CSVPIETGASNQPQHF. In DNA form, the CDR3 reads TGCAGCGTTCCGATTGAAACAGGGGCCAGCAATCAGCCCCAGCATTTT.

This chain connects TRBV7-9 to TRBJ2-5; D is perhaps TRBD1 (6 bases). The germline V gene has CDR1 SEHNR and CDR2 FQNEAQ (reference sequence). The CDR3 loop spans 16 amino acids. V was cut by 4 bases and J by 4 bases, with 19 bases left in between. The DNA of the CDR3 is TGTGCCAGCAGCTCCCGGGACCCAGCACAGGGAGAGACCCAGTACTTC. Protein product: CASSSRDPAQGETQYF.

The chain recombines TRBV28 with TRBJ2-1; D possibly corresponds to TRBD2 (5 bases). The V end was cut by 6 bases, the J end by 1 base, with 13 bases between. Germline values: CDR1 MDHEN, CDR2 SYDVKM. This CDR3 contains 15 residues. In DNA, the CDR3 is TGTGCCAGCAGCACACTAGGAAGGTCCTACAATGAGCAGTTCTTC. Translation gives CASSTLGRSYNEQFF.

This rearrangement joins TRBV7-3 to TRBJ2-3, with 11 bases identical to TRBD2. Per the germline V gene, CDR1 is SGHTA and CDR2 is FQGTGA. The CDR3 extends over 14 amino acids. Germline trimming cut 8 bases from V and 6 bases from J; bases unmatched to any gene: 7. CDR3 sequence reads: CASGAGTSGDTQYF. CDR3 nucleotides: TGTGCCAGCGGGGCCGGGACTAGCGGCGATACGCAGTATTTT. The complete variable domain, with remaining parts taken from reference TRBV7-3 and TRBJ2-3, reads GAGVSQTPSNKVTEKGKYVELRCDPISGHTALYWYRQSLGQGPEFLIYFQGTGAADDSGLPNDRFFAVRPEGSVSTLKIQRTERGDSAVYLCASGAGTSGDTQYFGPGTRLTVL.

The chain joins TRBV6-5 to TRBJ2-7; D remains ambiguous. This CDR3 region has 13 residues. V lost 9 bases and J 0 bases, leaving 12 bases between the germline ends. Germline CDR1 MNHEY, CDR2 SVGAGI. In DNA, the CDR3 is TGTGCCAGTAGGGCTCCAAGCTCCTACGAGCAGTACTTC. It translates to CASRAPSSYEQYF.

This chain uses TRBV25-1 with TRBJ2-1; no reliable D call. The CDR3 runs to 12 residues. In germline, CDR1 is MGHDK, CDR2 SYGVNS. Trimming shortened V by 1 base and J by 8 bases, and 6 bases separated the two germline ends. Here the CDR3 DNA reads TGTGCCAGCAGTGAATCTTACCATGAGCAGTTCTTC. It yields the protein CASSESYHEQFF.

The V call is TRBV27, the J call TRBJ1-5; tentative D call: TRBD1 (5 bases). This CDR3 comprises 12 residues. Germline CDR1 MNHEY, CDR2 SMNVEV (reference sequence). V dropped 8 bases and J dropped 5 bases, with 10 bases sitting between them. The CDR3 sequence: CASGAGYQPQHF. Written as DNA, the CDR3 is TGTGCCAGCGGGGCGGGGTATCAGCCCCAGCATTTT.

This clone was counted a single time. The genes are TRBV7-3 and TRBJ1-2; the D is unclear. Germline loops: CDR1 SGHTA, CDR2 FQGTGA. This CDR3 spans 14 amino acids. V was cut by 5 bases and J by 1 base, with 11 bases left in between. Written as DNA, the CDR3 is TGTGCCAGCAGCCAAGGGCTAGATAACTATGGCTACACCTTC. It yields the protein CASSQGLDNYGYTF.

The chain carries TRBV28 and TRBJ1-2; no reliable D call. CDR3 length equals 14 residues. V lost 5 bases and J lost 4, with 14 bases in between. Germline CDR1 reads MDHEN; CDR2 reads SYDVKM. The CDR3 protein is CASSGRSGGYGYTF. In nucleotides, the CDR3 is TGTGCCAGCAGTGGGCGATCAGGAGGCTATGGCTACACCTTC.

The chain carries TRBV6-5 and TRBJ1-1, with a possible D match to TRBD1 (5 bases). The V gene's germline CDR1 is MNHEY and CDR2 SVGAGI. Trimming removed 4 bases from V and 7 bases from J, with 22 bases in between. The CDR3 runs 16 residues. The CDR3: CASSSRGGSDHFEAFF. CDR3 bases: TGTGCCAGCAGTTCCCGGGGGGGGTCTGACCATTTTGAAGCTTTCTTT.

For this clone: This could be a read error, since a much larger clone is one nucleotide away. The rearrangement joins TRBV2 to TRBJ1-1, with TRBD1 as a possible D gene (5 bases). Trimming removed 7 bases at V and 1 base at J, with 10 bases between. This CDR3 comprises 13 residues. Germline V gene sequence: CDR1 SNHLY, CDR2 FYNNEI. This CDR3 is CASTQGRNTEAFF. CDR3 in DNA: TGTGCCAGCACCCAGGGACGGAACACTGAAGCTTTCTTT.

The genes are TRBV4-1 and TRBJ1-2; 9 bases are a match to TRBD1. The CDR3 consists of 18 residues. V was clipped by 4 bases and J by 0 bases; unmatched bases: 12. Germline loops: CDR1 MGHRA, CDR2 YSYEKL. The CDR3 nucleotides read TGCGCCAGCAGCCTAACTTTTTGGGACAGGGTGACTAACTATGGCTACACCTTC. Protein sequence: CASSLTFWDRVTNYGYTF.